The next 18 T cell receptor beta chains were all read from a single sample in a study of cytomegalovirus exposure and HLA in healthy donors (TCRdb year 2017). The receptor library was made with the immunoSEQ multiplex PCR assay. In TCRdb, the immuneACCESS table is reduced to in-frame sequences with V and J assigned. These tables do not hold every clone; where another copy was compared, an unresolved V gene accounts for under half, and the others remain unexplained. The sample profile shows fewer than 90,000 clones; less than 95% of them were found once. More than 3% of the sample belongs to the ten largest clones. Sequencing was carried out using PBMCs. These receptors were taken from a woman aged 18-29 years in good health and CMV-seropositive.

The chain links TRBV19 to TRBJ1-5, with a weak D call TRBD1 (5 bases). The CDR3 is 14 residues long. Germline-derived CDR1 and CDR2 are LNHDA and SQIVND (reference sequence). V dropped 6 bases and J dropped 7 bases, with 16 bases sitting between them. The CDR3: CASSLRERHQPQHF. The CDR3 DNA sequence: TGTGCCAGTAGCCTCAGGGAACGTCACCAGCCCCAGCATTTT. Full variable domain (remainder filled in from reference TRBV19 and TRBJ1-5): DGGITQSPKYLFRKEGQNVTLSCEQNLNHDAMYWYRQDPGQGLRLIYYSQIVNDFQKGDIAEGYSVSREKKESFPLTVTSAQKNPTAFYLCASSLRERHQPQHFGDGTRLSIL.

The genes are TRBV20-1 and TRBJ2-1; perhaps TRBD1 as D (6 bases). CDR1 and CDR2 from the germline V gene are DFQATT and SNEGSKA (reference sequence). The CDR3 totals 11 residues. The V gene lost 7 bases and the J gene lost 9 bases, with 13 bases spanning the gap. CDR3 bases: TGCAGTGGGGGGCGTTGGGGTGAGCAGTTCTTC. This translates into CSGGRWGEQFF.

This clone was picked up one time. DNA of the CDR3: TGTGCCAGCGGGGGCATGAACACTGAAGCTTTCTTT. It encodes CASGGMNTEAFF. The chain is built from TRBV7-3 and TRBJ1-1; D is possibly TRBD1 (6 bases). Trimming removed 8 bases at V and 0 bases at J, with 7 bases between. The germline V gene has CDR1 SGHTA and CDR2 FQGTGA. This CDR3 has 12 residues.

This clone was counted once. This rearrangement joins TRBV28 to TRBJ1-5; 7 bases line up with TRBD1. This CDR3 has 14 residues. Looked up from germline, CDR1 is MDHEN and CDR2 is SYDVKM. V trimming: 6 bases; J trimming: 7 bases; junction bases outside the gene matches: 9. The CDR3 is CASSTDRIRQPQHF. As DNA, the CDR3 is TGTGCCAGCAGCACGGACAGGATACGGCAGCCCCAGCATTTT.

The chain links TRBV7-3 to TRBJ1-1, with D tentatively TRBD1 (5 bases). The CDR3 is made up of 13 amino acids. Germline CDR1 is SGHTA and CDR2 is FQGTGA. Trimming pared 6 bases from V and 1 base from J, leaving 9 bases between. The CDR3, as DNA: TGTGCCAGCAGACTCGACAGGAACACTGAAGCTTTCTTT. Translating gives CASRLDRNTEAFF.

This clone was seen just once. The rearrangement links TRBV7-9 to TRBJ2-1, with D perhaps TRBD2 (6 bases). This CDR3 contains 19 residues. V lost 5 bases and J 12 bases, leaving 35 bases between the germline ends. Germline assignment: CDR1 SEHNR and CDR2 FQNEAQ (reference sequence). The CDR3 protein is CASSPIWNGAKGLTAGQFF. Written as DNA, the CDR3 is TGTGCCAGCAGCCCCATTTGGAACGGGGCCAAGGGACTTACGGCTGGGCAGTTCTTC.

The gene calls are TRBV15 and TRBJ1-5, with 7 bases aligning to TRBD1. The CDR3 covers 15 residues. Germline V gives CDR1 LNHNV, CDR2 YYDKDF (reference sequence). Losses at the gene ends were 7 bases for V and 3 bases for J; bases not matched to a gene: 9. The CDR3 DNA follows: TGTGCCACCACCCCAGGGGGTCAGTCCAATCAGCCCCAGCATTTT. This encodes CATTPGGQSNQPQHF.

As DNA, the CDR3 is TGTGCCAGCAGCTTAGCCCGTATCTCTGGAAACACCATATATTTT. It is translated as CASSLARISGNTIYF. This chain links TRBV11-2 with TRBJ1-3; D gene unclear. Germline CDR1 SGHAT, CDR2 FQNNGV. This CDR3 comprises 15 residues. V dropped 1 base and J dropped 0 bases, with 7 bases sitting between them.

The gene calls are TRBV28 and TRBJ1-3, with D uncertain. Germline assignment: CDR1 MDHEN and CDR2 SYDVKM. The V end lost 8 bases, the J end lost 0 bases, and 11 bases lay between the germline ends. This CDR3 is 14 amino acids long. The CDR3 bases are TGTGCCAGCTGGAGAGGGAGCTCTGGAAACACCATATATTTT. It codes for CASWRGSSGNTIYF.

The gene calls are TRBV28 and TRBJ2-6; no clear D gene. With 1 base removed from V and 3 bases from J, the gap between germline ends came to 7 bases. The CDR3 is 15 amino acids. The germline gives CDR1 MDHEN, CDR2 SYDVKM. The CDR3 loop reads CASSLLTGGANVLTF. The CDR3, as DNA: TGTGCCAGCAGTTTATTAACGGGTGGGGCCAACGTCCTGACTTTC.

The V and J genes are TRBV28 and TRBJ2-4; TRBD1 matches 8 bases. In germline, CDR1 is MDHEN, CDR2 SYDVKM. There are 13 residues in the CDR3. V lost 7 bases to trimming and J lost 6 bases; unmatched junction nucleotides: 5. CDR3: CASNKQGVNIQYF. The CDR3 DNA sequence: TGTGCCAGCAATAAACAGGGGGTAAACATTCAGTACTTC.

CDR3 loop: CASGFRRSYEQYF. The CDR3 DNA reads as TGTGCCAGCGGTTTCCGGAGGTCCTACGAGCAGTACTTC. V usage is TRBV7-2 and J usage is TRBJ2-7; TRBD2 is a possible D gene (5 bases). Per the germline V gene, CDR1 is SGHTA and CDR2 is FQGNSA. This CDR3 region has 13 residues. V was pared by 8 bases and J by 1 base, with 12 bases between.

The chain carries TRBV29-1 and TRBJ2-5, with 12 bases identical to TRBD2. Germline V gene lookup returns CDR1 SQVTM and CDR2 ANQGSEA. The V gene end was trimmed by 4 bases and the J gene end by 4 bases; junction bases not matched to a gene: 4. The CDR3 covers 14 residues. CDR3 protein: CSVGTSGVRETQYF. CDR3 DNA: TGCAGCGTTGGGACTAGCGGGGTTCGAGAGACCCAGTACTTC.

The genes are TRBV2 and TRBJ2-7; TRBD1 aligns across 9 bases. The V gene end was trimmed by 5 bases and the J gene end by 6 bases; junction bases not matched to a gene: 17. This CDR3 is built from 17 residues. Per germline, CDR1 SNHLY and CDR2 FYNNEI. CDR3 protein: CASSPGQGRGRNPEQYF. The DNA of the CDR3 is TGTGCCAGCAGTCCCGGACAGGGGAGGGGTCGAAACCCCGAGCAGTACTTC.

The chain links TRBV7-2 to TRBJ2-2, with 8 bases aligning to TRBD2. Germline loops: CDR1 SGHTA, CDR2 FQGNSA. V shed 3 bases, J shed 3 bases, and the junction held 9 bases outside the gene matches. The CDR3 sequence is 17 residues long. DNA of the CDR3: TGTGCCAGCAGCTTCTTGGGAGCGGGGGTGGACACCGGGGAGCTGTTTTTT. This translates into CASSFLGAGVDTGELFF.

The chain uses TRBV11-1 and TRBJ1-1; 7 bases match TRBD1. Trimming took 5 bases from V and 5 from J; bases not matched to a gene: 8. The CDR3 extends over 14 amino acids. Germline lookup yields CDR1 SGHAT and CDR2 FQDESV (reference sequence). Here the CDR3 DNA reads TGTGCCAGCAGCCCAAGGCCGACAGGGACTGAAGCTTTCTTT. Protein sequence: CASSPRPTGTEAFF.

V and J are TRBV5-6 and TRBJ2-2; TRBD1 agrees at 11 bases. The CDR3 loop spans 16 amino acids. Germline V gene lookup returns CDR1 SGHDT and CDR2 YYEEEE. The J segment lost 6 bases and the V segment lost 4 bases, leaving 8 bases of the junction unmatched. CDR3 in DNA: TGTGCCAGCAGCACTCGTGGACAGGGGGCTGCCGGGGAGCTGTTTTTT. It specifies CASSTRGQGAAGELFF.

The J gene is TRBJ2-3, the V gene TRBV5-4; 8 bases are a match to TRBD2. Germline trimming cut 3 bases from V and 5 bases from J; bases unmatched to any gene: 17. The CDR3 covers 18 residues. From germline, CDR1 is SGHNT and CDR2 YYREEE (reference sequence). The CDR3 DNA reads as TGTGCCAGCAGCTCATTGAGAGGTAGCGGGGATTACCGAGATACGCAGTATTTT. Residues: CASSSLRGSGDYRDTQYF.